This TCR beta chain was recovered during a study of blood T cells in healthy people across ages. V dropped 5 bases and J dropped 3 bases, with 22 bases sitting between them. CDR3 length: 16 residues. Germline values: CDR1 DFQATT, CDR2 SNEGSKA (reference sequence). Primed by a sample-barcoded 5' primer and a J-beta primer mix, a second PCR proceeded for about 6 to 12 cycles. From the 5' RACE reads, TCRdb called clonotypes with MiXCR, one entry per CDR3 protein. The sample includes more than 700,000 distinct CDR3 sequences, more than 35% of them seen just once. This chain links TRBV20-1 with TRBJ1-1; TRBD1 might be the D (5 bases). Sequenced sample: blood. This clonotype was obtained from a man older than 75 in good health. The CDR3 region is CSAPDRGPDGYTEAFF. The CDR3, as DNA: TGCAGTGCTCCCGATCGGGGCCCCGACGGCTACACTGAAGCTTTCTTT.